This is a list of T cell receptor beta chains from one sample in a study of beta chain features in type 1 diabetes. Profiling relied on immunoSEQ multiplex PCR, and the TCRdb table lists in-frame clones only, not all of them. The sample holds 630,000 or so clones; about 14% are singletons and the top ten take approximately 0.039%. Sequencing was performed on naive CD4+ T cells from blood. These receptors were taken from a man younger than 35 with type 1 diabetes. Each CDR3 is given without its conserved first and last residue. The D gene is left open where the match is weak.

>.|TRBV20-1
SAPTSYEQY
>.|TRBV6-6
ASSYREGGTGELF
>.|TRBV9
ASSPREGGYT
>.|TRBV9
ASSPLRTGELF
>.|TRBV9
ASSSGLLDNEQY
>.|TRBV30
AWSYEGRGNQPQH
>.|TRBV4-1
ASSPLQGFKMNTEAF
>TRBD1|TRBV18
ASSHGTDHYGYT
>.|TRBV30
AWNKGQNTEAF
>.|TRBV11-3
ASSSKRTADVETQY
>TRBD2|TRBV7-9
ASSRGGITDTQY
>TRBD2|TRBV4-1
ASSQDASGRGGIQY
>.|TRBV12-5
ASVPQGMERNEQF
>.|TRBV2
ASSPSLFPLYNEQF
>.|TRBV7-2
ASGERETQY
>.|TRBV30
AWNPLAYTDTQY
>.|TRBV19
ASKGRRQETQY
>.|TRBV5-1
ASSWERSYEQY
>TRBD1|TRBV5-4
ASSLERGLGTNEKLF
>.|TRBV27
ASSLEGRLQPQH
>.|TRBV4-2
ASSPPIGSGELF
>.|TRBV7-2
ASSLMGGATDTQY
>.|TRBV30
AWSGGPNQPQH
>.|TRBV29-1
SATAATFGAF
>TRBD1|TRBV6-4
ASSDNRGYGYT
>TRBD1|TRBV25-1
ASSGPGTGVNQPQH
>.|TRBV29-1
SVPGRFSSYNEQF
>.|TRBV7-2
ASSSGGQETQY
>.|TRBV30
AWSSETGGYPH
>.|TRBV7-2
ASSPSGASTEAF
>.|TRBV27
ASSWVGADTQY
>.|TRBV20-1
SARGPYEQY